Included here is one T cell receptor beta chain sequence, with context. What it recognizes is unknown. This record belongs to a study of regulatory and conventional T cells in RAG deficiency. Germline V gene data show CDR1 as SEHNR and CDR2 as FQNEAQ (reference sequence). This CDR3 is 19 amino acids long. V gave up 3 bases and J gave up 0 bases, with 21 bases separating them. Conventional CD4+ T cells were sorted from blood as CD25-low CD127-high cells. Study outcomes and limitations: Shorter CDR3s in all patient subsets; >75% Treg-Tconv overlap in Omenn. Omenn CD25-high CD127-low cells may be activated cells, not true Tregs. Omenn syndrome and CID/AS patients had roughly 100-fold fewer unique Treg TCR beta sequences, versus approximately 9.8-fold elsewhere.

Method: immunoSEQ multiplex PCR; TCRdb's copy keeps in-frame clones and lacks some. The profile shows some 23,000 clones, about 92% of them singletons. This same sample was also part of a study on regulatory T cells. That report adds: The PCR used 52 TRBV and 13 TRBJ primers. Patient repertoires had restricted TRB V-J pairs and skewed V and J usage, most in Tregs.

This clonotype originated in a human donor in good health. The chain combines TRBV7-9 with TRBJ1-3; TRBD1 might be the D (6 bases). Sequenced sample: CD4+ T cells sorted from blood. The CDR3 DNA sequence: TGTGCCAGCAGCTTTTTTCTTGCCCCCCAGGGGCGCTCTGGAAACACCATATATTTT. Its translation: CASSFFLAPQGRSGNTIYF.